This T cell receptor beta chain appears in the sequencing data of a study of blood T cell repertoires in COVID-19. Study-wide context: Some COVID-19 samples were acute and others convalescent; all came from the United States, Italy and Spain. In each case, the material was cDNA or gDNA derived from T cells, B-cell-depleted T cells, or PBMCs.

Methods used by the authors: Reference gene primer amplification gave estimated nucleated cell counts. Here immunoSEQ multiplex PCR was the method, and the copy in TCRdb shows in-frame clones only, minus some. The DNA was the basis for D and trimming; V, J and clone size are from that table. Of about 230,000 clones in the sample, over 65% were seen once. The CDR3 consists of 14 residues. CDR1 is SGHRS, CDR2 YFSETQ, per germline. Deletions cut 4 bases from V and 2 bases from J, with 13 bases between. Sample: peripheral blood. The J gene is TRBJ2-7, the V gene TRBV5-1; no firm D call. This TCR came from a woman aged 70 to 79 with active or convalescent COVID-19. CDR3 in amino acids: CASSQGGDTYEQYF. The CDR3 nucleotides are TGCGCCAGCAGCCAAGGCGGCGATACCTACGAGCAGTACTTC.